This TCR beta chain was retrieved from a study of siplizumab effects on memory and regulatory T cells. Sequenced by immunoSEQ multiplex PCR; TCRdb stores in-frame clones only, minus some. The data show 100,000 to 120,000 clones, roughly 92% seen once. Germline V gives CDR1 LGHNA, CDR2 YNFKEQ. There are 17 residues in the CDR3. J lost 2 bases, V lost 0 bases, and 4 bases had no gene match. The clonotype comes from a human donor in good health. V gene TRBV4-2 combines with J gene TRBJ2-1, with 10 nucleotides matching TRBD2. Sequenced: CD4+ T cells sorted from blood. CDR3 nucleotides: TGTGCCAGCAGCCAAGATATAGCGGGAGGCCCCTACAATGAGCAGTTCTTC. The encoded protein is CASSQDIAGGPYNEQFF.